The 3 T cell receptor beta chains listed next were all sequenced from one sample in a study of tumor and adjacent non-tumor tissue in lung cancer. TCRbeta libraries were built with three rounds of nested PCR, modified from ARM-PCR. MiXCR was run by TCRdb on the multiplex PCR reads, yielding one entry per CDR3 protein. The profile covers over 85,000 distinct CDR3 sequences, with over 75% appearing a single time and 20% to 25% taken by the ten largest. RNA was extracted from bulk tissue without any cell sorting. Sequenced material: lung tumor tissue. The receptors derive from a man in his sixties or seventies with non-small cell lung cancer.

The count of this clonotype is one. The DNA of the CDR3 is TGTACCAACGGTTATTTTGCTAGCGGGAGGGCCGGAACCGGGGAGCTGTTTTTT. Protein: CTNGYFASGRAGTGELFF. The J gene is TRBJ2-2, the V gene TRBV6-2 or TRBV6-3; 12 nucleotides align to TRBD2. Per germline, CDR1 MNHEY and CDR2 SVGEGT. The CDR3 extends over 18 amino acids.

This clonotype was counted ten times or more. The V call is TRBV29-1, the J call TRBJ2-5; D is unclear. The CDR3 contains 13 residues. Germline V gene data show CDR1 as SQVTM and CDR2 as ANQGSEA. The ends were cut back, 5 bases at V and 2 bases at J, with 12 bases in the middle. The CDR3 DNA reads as TGCAGCGTTTGGAAAAATCAACAAGAGACCCAGTACTTC. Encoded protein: CSVWKNQQETQYF.

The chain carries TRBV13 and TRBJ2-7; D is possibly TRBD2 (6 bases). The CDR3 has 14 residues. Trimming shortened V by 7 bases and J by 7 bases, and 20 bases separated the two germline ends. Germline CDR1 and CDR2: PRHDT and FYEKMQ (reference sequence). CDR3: CASNSLAQGVEQYF. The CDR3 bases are TGTGCCAGCAACTCCCTAGCGCAAGGTGTAGAGCAGTACTTC.